This T cell receptor (beta chain) originates from a study of cytomegalovirus exposure and HLA in healthy donors. General observations from the study: Confirmation was obtained in vitro that a few CMV-associated chains are specific for CMV antigens. Some TCR beta chains (roughly 160 of them) were listed as cytomegalovirus-associated.

Method: immunoSEQ multiplex PCR; TCRdb's copy keeps in-frame clones and lacks some. Of 65,000 or so clones listed, approximately 94% were seen once; the top ten hold 4.4%. Germline CDR1 reads MDHEN; CDR2 reads SYDVKM. Trimming cost V 6 bases and J 6 bases, with 18 bases left between them. The CDR3 loop spans 15 amino acids. This clone was picked up one time. Its antigen is not identified. The chain carries TRBV28 and TRBJ1-3, with D possibly being TRBD1 (6 bases). Sequencing used PBMCs. The TCR sequence derives from a man between 18 and 29 years old in good health and CMV-seropositive. Written as DNA, the CDR3 is TGTGCCAGCAGGGTAACAGGGCATAATATAAACACCATATATTTT. It specifies CASRVTGHNINTIYF. Full variable domain (rest looked up from reference TRBV28 and TRBJ1-3): DVKVTQSSRYLVKRTGEKVFLECVQDMDHENMFWYRQDPGLGLRLIYFSYDVKMKEKGDIPEGYSVSREKKERFSLILESASTNQTSMYLCASRVTGHNINTIYFGEGSWLTVV.